The present TCR beta chain was sequenced within a study of blood T cell repertoires in COVID-19. Study-wide context: Spain, Italy and the United States supplied samples that represented acute and convalescent COVID-19. T cells, B-cell-depleted T cells, or PBMCs provided the cDNA or gDNA that served as material.

Germline V lookup: CDR1 ENHRY, CDR2 SYGVKD. The CDR3 totals 14 residues. V dropped 2 bases and J dropped 5 bases, with 12 bases sitting between them. In the original workflow: Amplification with reference gene primers provided the estimates of nucleated cell counts. TCRdb keeps only in-frame clones here, not all; method: immunoSEQ multiplex PCR. For V, J and clone size, that table is used; D and trimming come from the DNA. The sample yields about 36,000 clones, 75% to 90% seen once. The gene calls are TRBV10-3 and TRBJ2-5, with a tentative D call TRBD2 (6 bases). Sequencing was done on a sample of peripheral blood. The TCR originated in a human donor in a cohort sampled during active or convalescent COVID-19. The donor label of this sample is uncertain. The CDR3 region is CAISEGGELETQYF. CDR3 DNA: TGTGCCATCAGTGAGGGCGGGGAACTGGAGACCCAGTACTTC.